These 13 T cell receptor beta chains were sequenced from one sample in a study of CD8+ T cells in alopecia areata. As the sequencing template, cDNA was produced by extracting RNA and reverse transcribing it. Assay used: immunoSEQ multiplex PCR; TCRdb lists only in-frame clones, some missing. The sample contains some 210,000 clones, approximately 72% of which appear only once. The treatment was: oral pan-JAK inhibitor, 5-10 mg twice daily. Sequenced material: CD4+ T cells sorted from blood, taken around week 44, from a patient treated with tofacitinib. The receptors stem from a human donor with alopecia areata.

This clone was counted only a few times. This chain connects TRBV29-1 to TRBJ2-5, with 9 bases lining up with TRBD2. CDR1 SQVTM and CDR2 ANQGSEA come from the germline V gene. The length of the CDR3 is 14 residues. The V and J ends lost 8 bases and 2 bases, in that order; junction bases with no gene match: 9. CDR3 sequence reads: CSWIPSGGQETQYF. As DNA, the CDR3 is TGCAGCTGGATCCCAAGCGGGGGGCAAGAGACCCAGTACTTC. The variable domain in full, completed from reference TRBV29-1 and TRBJ2-5, reads SAVISQKPSRDICQRGTSLTIQCQVDSQVTMMFWYRQQPGQSLTLIATANQGSEATYESGFVIDKFPISRPNLTFSTLTVSNMSPEDSSIYLCSWIPSGGQETQYFGPGTRLLVL.

This sequence joins TRBV30 and TRBJ1-2; D gene unclear. The germline gives CDR1 GTSNPN, CDR2 SVGIG (reference sequence). The CDR3 sequence is 14 residues long. Deletions cut 1 base from V and 2 bases from J, with 11 bases between. CDR3 sequence reads: CAWSGPGRNYGYTF. The CDR3 nucleotides read TGTGCCTGGAGTGGCCCTGGTCGGAACTATGGCTACACCTTC.

The rearrangement uses TRBV29-1 and TRBJ2-2, with 8 bases lining up with TRBD1. This CDR3 contains 14 residues. Germline loops: CDR1 SQVTM, CDR2 ANQGSEA. The trim removed 2 bases at V and 5 bases at J, leaving 4 bases unmatched. CDR3 sequence reads: CSVEWDRPTGELFF. Here the CDR3 DNA reads TGCAGCGTTGAATGGGACAGGCCAACCGGGGAGCTGTTTTTT.

The chain uses TRBV18 and TRBJ2-6; D remains ambiguous. Trimming left V 4 bases short and J 13 bases short, with 20 bases between. CDR1 is KGHSH and CDR2 is LQKENI in the germline V gene. The CDR3 covers 15 residues. The DNA of the CDR3 is TGTGCCAGCTCACACTTGGACCTCACGCGTTGGGTCCTGACTTTC. Translated, it gives CASSHLDLTRWVLTF.

The genes are TRBV5-1 and TRBJ2-3, with 8 bases identical to TRBD1. The CDR3 extends over 15 amino acids. CDR1 is SGHRS and CDR2 is YFSETQ in the germline V gene. The J segment lost 2 bases and the V segment lost 1 base, leaving 3 bases of the junction unmatched. CDR3 nucleotides: TGCGCCAGCAGCTTGCAGGGGGCGAACACAGATACGCAGTATTTT. Translating gives CASSLQGANTDTQYF.

This rearrangement joins TRBV10-3 to TRBJ2-6, with TRBD2 as a possible D gene (5 bases). CDR1 and CDR2 from the germline V gene are ENHRY and SYGVKD. The V end was cut by 0 bases, the J end by 0 bases, with 9 bases between. There are 17 residues in the CDR3. CDR3 DNA: TGTGCCATCAGTGAGTCGCCGGGAAGCTCTGGGGCCAACGTCCTGACTTTC. As protein: CAISESPGSSGANVLTF.

The rearrangement links TRBV30 to TRBJ2-1; D is uncertain. Germline-derived CDR1 and CDR2 are GTSNPN and SVGIG (reference sequence). The CDR3 loop spans 11 amino acids. Between the trimmed V and J ends, which lost 4 bases and 12 bases, there was a span of 13 bases. CDR3 nucleotide sequence: TGTGCCTGGAATAGTGGCTTAGGGCAGTTCTTC. This translates into CAWNSGLGQFF.

The chain employs TRBV7-2 and TRBJ2-3, with TRBD1 as a possible D gene (6 bases). Trimming stripped 1 base from V and 1 base from J, with 12 bases between. The CDR3 has 16 amino acids. CDR1 and CDR2 (germline): SGHTA, FQGNSA. CDR3 in amino acids: CASSLGWGPGTDTQYF. CDR3 nucleotides: TGTGCCAGCAGCTTAGGGTGGGGGCCAGGCACAGATACGCAGTATTTT.

The chain links TRBV19 to TRBJ2-5; no firm D call. The V end lost 7 bases, the J end lost 4 bases, and 16 bases lay between the germline ends. Germline V gives CDR1 LNHDA, CDR2 SQIVND (reference sequence). The CDR3 is 14 amino acids. DNA of the CDR3: TGTGCCAGTACGTCCCGTCAGCGCCCAGAGACCCAGTACTTC. Encoded protein: CASTSRQRPETQYF. Supplemented by reference TRBV19 and TRBJ2-5, the full variable domain reads DGGITQSPKYLFRKEGQNVTLSCEQNLNHDAMYWYRQDPGQGLRLIYYSQIVNDFQKGDIAEGYSVSREKKESFPLTVTSAQKNPTAFYLCASTSRQRPETQYFGPGTRLLVL.

The V call is TRBV30, the J call TRBJ2-1, with D perhaps matching TRBD1 or TRBD2 (6 bases each). CDR3 length: 14 residues. The V gene lost 1 base and the J gene lost 8 bases, with 15 bases spanning the gap. CDR1 is GTSNPN, CDR2 SVGIG, per germline (reference sequence). The CDR3 bases are TGTGCCTGGAGTGGGACAAGGGGGGTCGATGAGCAGTTCTTC. It encodes CAWSGTRGVDEQFF.

The gene calls are TRBV15 and TRBJ1-2; 9 bases map to TRBD1. Trimming at V came to 0 bases and at J to 1 base, leaving 6 bases not matched to a gene. The CDR3 loop spans 17 amino acids. Looked up from germline, CDR1 is LNHNV and CDR2 is YYDKDF (reference sequence). The DNA for the CDR3 is TGTGCCACCAGCAGAGACAAGGACAGGGGCATTAACTATGGCTACACCTTC. As protein: CATSRDKDRGINYGYTF.

V usage is TRBV2 and J usage is TRBJ1-5; D uncertain. CDR1 is SNHLY and CDR2 is FYNNEI in the germline V gene. The CDR3 totals 15 residues. V was trimmed by 6 bases and J by 5 bases, leaving 17 bases between them. The CDR3 sequence is CASREDPVSDQPQHF. In nucleotides, the CDR3 is TGTGCCAGCAGGGAGGATCCCGTCTCAGATCAGCCCCAGCATTTT.

This rearrangement joins TRBV10-3 to TRBJ1-2; 9 nucleotides match TRBD1. With V trimmed by 6 bases and J by 8 bases, 13 bases remained unmatched. Germline V gene sequence: CDR1 ENHRY, CDR2 SYGVKD. The CDR3 has 15 residues. In nucleotides, the CDR3 is TGTGCCATCAGGGAAGCGGGACAGGGTCCCCCCGGCTACACCTTC. Translated, it gives CAIREAGQGPPGYTF.